The clone carrying this T cell receptor beta chain was seen more than once but under ten times. Sequenced by immunoSEQ multiplex PCR; TCRdb stores in-frame clones only, minus some. This table has roughly 32,000 clones, about nine tenths appearing once. This specimen comes from a study of T cell changes during pregnancy in multiple sclerosis. Germline trimming cut 5 bases from V and 4 bases from J; bases unmatched to any gene: 11. Per the germline V gene, CDR1 is LGHNA and CDR2 is YNFKEQ. The CDR3 spans 16 residues. This receptor was taken from a female donor with multiple sclerosis, enrolled in a pregnancy study. The chain couples TRBV4-2 to TRBJ2-3, with 8 bases lining up with TRBD1. Specimen: CD8+ T cells from peripheral blood mononuclear cells, collected in the third trimester of pregnancy. In nucleotides, the CDR3 is TGTGCCAGCAGCACCCGGGACAGGAGAGGGGCAGATACGCAGTATTTT. Its translation is CASSTRDRRGADTQYF.